These T cell receptor beta chains were read from a single sample in a study of blood T cells in healthy people across ages. TCRdb ran MiXCR on the 5' RACE reads and lists one entry per CDR3 protein. The sample carries nearly 1 million distinct CDR3 sequences, 51% recorded once. The source material was blood. The receptor source for this set is a woman in her sixties or seventies in good health. Both conserved end residues are part of each CDR3. Fields, in order: V gene, J gene, CDR3 protein.

TRBV7-2,TRBJ2-5,CASSYRFGFETQYF
TRBV20-1,TRBJ2-1,CSAGTSDNEQFF
TRBV7-7,TRBJ2-3,CASSLEGRGTDTQYF
TRBV5-1,TRBJ2-7,CASSLGRQTYEQYF
TRBV7-2,TRBJ2-7,CASSLAVGESYEQYF
TRBV21-1,TRBJ2-7,CASRLAGVTEQYF
TRBV29-1,TRBJ2-1,CSVSGAATYNEQFF
TRBV5-6,TRBJ2-3,CASSSSTGYLYTQYF
TRBV7-2,TRBJ1-4,CASTQKEKLFF
TRBV7-2,TRBJ2-1,CASSFWTSGTHEQFF
TRBV28,TRBJ2-6,CASSPVVDTGANVLTF
TRBV12-3/TRBV12-4,TRBJ2-2,CATREGGFSGELFF
TRBV20-1,TRBJ2-4,CSANRVGAKNIQYF
TRBV7-2,TRBJ2-7,CASSLVRGLGRIYEQYF